The 9 T cell receptor beta chains below were found in one sample sequenced in a study of blood T cell repertoires in COVID-19. This table comes from immunoSEQ multiplex PCR, and its TCRdb copy is limited to in-frame clones, with some not included. This table holds 350,000 to 450,000 clones, about 90% found once. The sample comprised PBMCs or T cells enriched from blood (not recorded which). All receptors derive from a woman in her twenties or thirties who had recovered from COVID-19.

This clone was seen only a few times. This chain connects TRBV9 to TRBJ2-2, with TRBD1 matching 9 bases. The J segment lost 6 bases and the V segment lost 4 bases, leaving 7 bases of the junction unmatched. Germline CDR1 reads SGDLS; CDR2 reads YYNGEE. This CDR3 has 15 amino acids. CDR3 DNA sequence: TGTGCCAGCAGCCTGGGACACAGGGGGCCCGGGGAGCTGTTTTTT. Its protein is CASSLGHRGPGELFF. Filled out from reference TRBV9 and TRBJ2-2, the complete variable domain reads DSGVTQTPKHLITATGQRVTLRCSPRSGDLSVYWYQQSLDQGLQFLIQYYNGEERAKGNILERFSAQQFPDLHSELNLSSLELGDSALYFCASSLGHRGPGELFFGEGSRLTVL.

J is TRBJ2-7 and V is TRBV7-6; 8 bases map to TRBD1. V was pared by 0 bases and J by 2 bases, with 12 bases of the junction left unmatched. The CDR3 totals 18 residues. The germline CDR1 and CDR2 sequences are SGHVS and FNYEAQ. CDR3 sequence: CASSLAVGPSGQAYEQYF. The CDR3 DNA reads TGTGCCAGCAGCTTAGCAGTGGGGCCTTCGGGACAGGCCTACGAGCAGTACTTC.

The V call is TRBV6-5, the J call TRBJ2-7, with D perhaps TRBD2 (6 bases). The V gene's germline CDR1 is MNHEY and CDR2 SVGAGI. Trimming removed 0 bases from V and 5 bases from J, with 11 bases in between. The CDR3 is made up of 14 amino acids. DNA for the CDR3: TGTGCCAGCAGTTACTCCCGGGGGTCTAACGAGCAGTACTTC. As protein: CASSYSRGSNEQYF.

V is TRBV3-1 (or the pseudogene TRBV3-2) and J is TRBJ2-5; possibly TRBD1 for D (5 bases). Trimming removed 4 bases from V and 4 bases from J, with 13 bases in between. CDR3 length: 14 amino acids. CDR1 is LGHDT, CDR2 YNNKEL, per germline (reference sequence). DNA for the CDR3: TGTGCCAGCAGCCCCCCCCGACAGTTAGAGACCCAGTACTTC. This gives the protein CASSPPRQLETQYF.

The chain uses TRBV3-1 (or the pseudogene TRBV3-2) and TRBJ2-7, with D unclear. The CDR3 spans 14 residues. Germline V gene data show CDR1 as LGHDT and CDR2 as YNNKEL (reference sequence). The ends were cut back, 3 bases at V and 2 bases at J, with 11 bases in the middle. Here the CDR3 DNA reads TGTGCCAGCAGCCAGCTGACTGGCACCTACGAGCAGTACTTC. Protein: CASSQLTGTYEQYF.

A remark on this clone: This same CDR3 is encoded by further DNA sequences in the sample. This chain connects TRBV4-1 to TRBJ2-3; 7 bases fit TRBD2. J lost 3 bases, V lost 0 bases, and 6 bases had no gene match. The germline V gene encodes CDR1 MGHRA and CDR2 YSYEKL. This CDR3 contains 16 residues. CDR3 in amino acids: CASSQEGTGGTDTQYF. CDR3 DNA sequence: TGCGCCAGCAGCCAAGAAGGAACGGGGGGAACAGATACGCAGTATTTT.

This clone has a handful of counts. V and J are TRBV4-1 and TRBJ2-7; D is perhaps TRBD1 (5 bases). CDR1 and CDR2 from the germline V gene are MGHRA and YSYEKL. Trimming removed 0 bases at V and 0 bases at J, with 12 bases between. CDR3 length: 16 amino acids. The CDR3 loop is CASSQDPGRASYEQYF. In nucleotides, the CDR3 is TGCGCCAGCAGCCAAGATCCCGGCAGGGCCTCCTACGAGCAGTACTTC.

V gene TRBV6-5 combines with J gene TRBJ2-3; weak D call: TRBD2 (5 bases). V gave up 6 bases and J gave up 2 bases, with 12 bases separating them. The CDR3 contains 14 residues. The germline CDR1 and CDR2 sequences are MNHEY and SVGAGI. CDR3 DNA sequence: TGTGCCAGCAGGGCTGACTACGCCACAGATACGCAGTATTTT. It specifies CASRADYATDTQYF.

The gene calls are TRBV5-1 and TRBJ1-1; D is perhaps TRBD1 (6 bases). Germline-derived CDR1 and CDR2 are SGHRS and YFSETQ. The CDR3 spans 18 residues. Trimming cost V 0 bases and J 4 bases, with 22 bases left between them. Here the CDR3 DNA reads TGCGCCAGCAGCTTGGGGATACAGGGTTCGTTGGATAGCACTGAAGCTTTCTTT. Protein sequence: CASSLGIQGSLDSTEAFF. The full variable domain, with the rest looked up from reference TRBV5-1 and TRBJ1-1, is KAGVTQTPRYLIKTRGQQVTLSCSPISGHRSVSWYQQTPGQGLQFLFEYFSETQRNKGNFPGRFSGRQFSNSRSEMNVSTLELGDSALYLCASSLGIQGSLDSTEAFFGQGTRLTVV.